The entry that follows covers one T cell receptor beta chain sequence. These data come from a study of T cells in women clearing cervical HPV infection. Sequencing was performed with immunoSEQ multiplex PCR; in TCRdb, only in-frame clones are kept and a portion is missing. In total, the table holds approximately 35,000 clones. This clonotype was sampled from a woman aged 18 to 69 with a cervical HPV16 infection that either progressed to CIN3+ or cleared (not recorded which). The sample comprised blood buffy coat.

Partial CDR3 DNA: TGCAGTGCTAGGAGCGACCGTATCGCGACTGAA. Amino acid sequence: CSARSDRIATE. The complete CDR3 sequence is CSARSDRIATEAFF. This sequence joins TRBV20-1 and TRBJ1-1; D gene unclear. The DNA ends 3 residues before the CDR3 does, and the rest of the CDR3 is filled in from the germline J gene. V lost 3 bases to trimming and J lost 5 bases, with 16 bases between them. The CDR3 has 14 amino acids. Germline-derived CDR1 and CDR2 are DFQATT and SNEGSKA (reference sequence).